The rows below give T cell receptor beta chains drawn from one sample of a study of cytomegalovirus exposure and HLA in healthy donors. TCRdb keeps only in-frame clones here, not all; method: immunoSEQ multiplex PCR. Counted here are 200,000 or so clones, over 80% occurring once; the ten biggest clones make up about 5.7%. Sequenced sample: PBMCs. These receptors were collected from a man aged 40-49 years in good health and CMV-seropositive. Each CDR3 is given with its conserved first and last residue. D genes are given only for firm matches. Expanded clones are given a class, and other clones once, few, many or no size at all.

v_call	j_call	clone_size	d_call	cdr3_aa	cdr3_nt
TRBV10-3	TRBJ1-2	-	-	CAISESRLGRNYGYTF	TGTGCCATCAGTGAGTCCCGACTAGGGCGAAACTATGGCTACACCTTC
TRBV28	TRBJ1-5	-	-	CASSGGAGSFFNQPQHF	TGTGCCAGCAGTGGGGGGGCCGGTTCCTTCTTCAATCAGCCCCAGCATTTT
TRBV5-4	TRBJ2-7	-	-	CASSPWTGDEQYF	TGTGCCAGCAGCCCGTGGACGGGGGACGAGCAGTACTTC
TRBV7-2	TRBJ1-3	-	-	CASSLGWQGGDTIYF	TGTGCCAGCAGCTTAGGATGGCAGGGAGGGGACACCATATATTTT
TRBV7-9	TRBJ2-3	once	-	CASSPRGLSTDTQYF	TGTGCCAGCAGCCCACGAGGGCTCAGCACAGATACGCAGTATTTT
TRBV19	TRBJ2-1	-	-	CASSWRAFQNEQFF	TGTGCCAGTAGCTGGAGGGCCTTTCAGAATGAGCAGTTCTTC
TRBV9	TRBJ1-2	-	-	CASSVVQGSYGYTF	TGTGCCAGCAGCGTAGTTCAGGGTTCCTATGGCTACACCTTC
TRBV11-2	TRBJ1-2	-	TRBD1	CASSSSLFQGTGSRGYTF	TGTGCCAGCAGCTCATCGCTCTTTCAGGGGACAGGGTCTCGCGGCTACACCTTC
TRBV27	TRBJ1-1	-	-	CASNPHGTRNTEAFF	TGTGCCAGCAACCCTCATGGGACAAGGAACACTGAAGCTTTCTTT
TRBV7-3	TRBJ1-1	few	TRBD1	CASSLSPGGMTEAFF	TGTGCCAGCAGCTTATCTCCAGGGGGCATGACTGAAGCTTTCTTT
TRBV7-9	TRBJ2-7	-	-	CSSRGGPYEQYF	TGTTCCAGCAGGGGGGGACCCTACGAGCAGTACTTC
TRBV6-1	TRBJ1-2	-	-	CASSLTGPYGYTF	TGTGCCAGCAGCTTGACAGGCCCTTATGGCTACACCTTC
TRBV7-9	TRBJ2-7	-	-	CSSSLARSGLYF	TGTTCCAGCAGCTTAGCTCGTAGCGGCTTGTACTTC
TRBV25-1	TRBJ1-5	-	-	CASSGPGTPDQPQHF	TGTGCCAGCAGTGGGCCCGGGACACCCGATCAGCCCCAGCATTTT
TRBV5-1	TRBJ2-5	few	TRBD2	CASSLGTSARETQYF	TGCGCCAGCAGCTTGGGGACTAGCGCCCGGGAGACCCAGTACTTC
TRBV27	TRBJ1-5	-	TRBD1	CASSTGVQPQHF	TGTGCCAGCAGTACAGGGGTTCAGCCCCAGCATTTT
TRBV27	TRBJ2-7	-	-	CAAGPRYEQYF	TGTGCCGCGGGACCGCGCTACGAGCAGTACTTC
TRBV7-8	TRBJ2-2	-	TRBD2	CASSPSAGGRTGELFF	TGTGCCAGCAGCCCGTCTGCGGGGGGGCGTACCGGGGAGCTGTTTTTT
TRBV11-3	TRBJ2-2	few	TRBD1	CASRFGTGNTGELFF	TGTGCCAGCAGGTTTGGGACAGGGAACACCGGGGAGCTGTTTTTT
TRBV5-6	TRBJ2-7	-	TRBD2	CASSLGGLATYEQYF	TGTGCCAGCAGCTTGGGGGGACTAGCTACGTACGAGCAGTACTTC
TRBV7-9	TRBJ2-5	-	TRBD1	CASSLGQGGDRAETQYF	TGTGCCAGCAGTTTAGGACAGGGTGGTGATCGTGCGGAGACCCAGTACTTC
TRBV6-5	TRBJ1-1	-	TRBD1	CASSSLDRGTEAFF	TGTGCCAGCAGTTCGCTCGACAGGGGCACTGAAGCTTTCTTT
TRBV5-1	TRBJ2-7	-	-	CASSLVIGRGGEQYF	TGCGCCAGCAGCTTGGTAATAGGGAGAGGAGGGGAGCAGTACTTC
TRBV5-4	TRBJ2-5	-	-	CASSLGVGAGQETQYF	TGTGCCAGCAGCTTGGGGGTAGGGGCAGGACAAGAGACCCAGTACTTC
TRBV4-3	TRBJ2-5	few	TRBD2	CASSQEVSGGLTQYF	TGCGCCAGCAGCCAAGAAGTGTCCGGGGGGTTGACCCAGTACTTC
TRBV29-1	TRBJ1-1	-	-	CSVTGDYLNTEAFF	TGCAGCGTTACCGGGGACTATTTAAACACTGAAGCTTTCTTT
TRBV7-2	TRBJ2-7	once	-	CASSYYVGEQYF	TGTGCCAGCAGCTACTATGTCGGCGAGCAGTACTTC
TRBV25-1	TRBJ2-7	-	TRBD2	CASSGRTSYEQYF	TGTGCCAGCAGTGGCAGGACTAGCTACGAGCAGTACTTC
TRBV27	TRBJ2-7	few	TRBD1	CASSLSTTGLYEQYF	TGTGCCAGCAGTTTATCAACGACAGGGTTGTACGAGCAGTACTTC
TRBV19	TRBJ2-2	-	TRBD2	CASSILLAGDYTGELFF	TGTGCCAGTAGTATCTTACTAGCGGGGGATTACACCGGGGAGCTGTTTTTT
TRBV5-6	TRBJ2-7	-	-	CASSFLGGKEQYF	TGTGCCAGCAGCTTCTTAGGAGGGAAGGAGCAGTACTTC
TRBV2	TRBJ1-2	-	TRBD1	CASIGTGSFYGYTF	TGTGCCAGCATCGGGACAGGGTCATTCTATGGCTACACCTTC
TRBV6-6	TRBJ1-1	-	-	CASSYSKGYTEAFF	TGTGCCAGCAGTTACTCAAAGGGGTACACTGAAGCTTTCTTT
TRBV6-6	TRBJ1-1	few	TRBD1	CASSPPDRAAFF	TGTGCCAGCAGTCCCCCCGACAGGGCAGCTTTCTTT
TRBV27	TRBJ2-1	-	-	CASSYRGGEQFF	TGTGCCAGCAGTTATCGGGGAGGTGAGCAGTTCTTC
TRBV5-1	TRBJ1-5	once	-	CASSSGGWDQPQHF	TGCGCCAGCAGCTCAGGAGGGTGGGATCAGCCCCAGCATTTT
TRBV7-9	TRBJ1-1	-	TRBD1	CASSTPTGTGEAFF	TGTGCCAGCAGCACCCCGACCGGGACAGGTGAAGCTTTCTTT
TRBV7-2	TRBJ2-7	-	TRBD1	CASSFGALTGTYEQYF	TGTGCCAGCAGCTTTGGGGCCCTGACAGGGACCTACGAGCAGTACTTC
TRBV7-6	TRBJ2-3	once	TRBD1	CASSLVDSVQGESDTQYF	TGTGCCAGCAGCTTAGTCGATTCGGTCCAGGGGGAGTCGGATACGCAGTATTTT
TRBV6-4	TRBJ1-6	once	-	CASSPNRAKSFNSPLHF	TGTGCCAGCAGTCCGAACAGGGCCAAGTCTTTCAATTCACCCCTCCACTTT
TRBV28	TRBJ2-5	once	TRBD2	CASRPGLAGSYRSMRSETQYF	TGTGCCAGCAGACCAGGACTAGCGGGATCCTACCGTTCAATGAGGTCGGAGACCCAGTACTTC
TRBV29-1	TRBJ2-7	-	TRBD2	CSVEVAGGISYEQYF	TGCAGCGTTGAGGTAGCGGGGGGGATCTCCTACGAGCAGTACTTC
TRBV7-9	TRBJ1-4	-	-	CASSPPTGGNEKLFF	TGTGCCAGCAGCCCCCCGACGGGGGGGAATGAAAAACTGTTTTTT
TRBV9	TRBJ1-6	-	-	CASSVASGVGSPLHF	TGTGCCAGCAGCGTAGCTTCAGGTGTAGGTTCACCCCTCCACTTT
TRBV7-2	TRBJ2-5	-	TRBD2	CASSSRTSGEDGTQYF	TGTGCCAGCAGCTCCCGGACTAGCGGGGAGGATGGGACCCAGTACTTC
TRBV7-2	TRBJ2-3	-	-	CASSFSGTDTQYF	TGTGCCAGCAGCTTTAGCGGCACAGATACGCAGTATTTT